These 29 T cell receptor beta chains were sequenced from one sample in a study of control samples from healthy donors and cancer patients. The method was immunoSEQ multiplex PCR; TCRdb's version includes in-frame clones alone and lacks a portion of them. The repertoire holds some 130,000 clones, with 80% to 95% as singletons. Material: blood. These TCRs come from a middle-aged man in good health.

The J gene is TRBJ2-5, the V gene TRBV5-1; 13 bases are a match to TRBD2. J lost 3 bases, V lost 0 bases, and 2 bases had no gene match. The germline CDR1 and CDR2 sequences are SGHRS and YFSETQ. The CDR3 extends over 16 amino acids. The CDR3 DNA is TGCGCCAGCAGCTTGGCCGGGACTAGCGGGGAAGAGACCCAGTACTTC. As protein: CASSLAGTSGEETQYF.

J is TRBJ2-7 and V is TRBV18; the D gene is possibly TRBD2 (6 bases). Per the germline V gene, CDR1 is KGHSH and CDR2 is LQKENI. V was trimmed by 6 bases and J by 5 bases, leaving 11 bases between them. The CDR3 runs 12 residues. CDR3 protein: CASSAGSNEQYF. Here the CDR3 DNA reads TGTGCCAGCTCCGCCGGGAGTAACGAGCAGTACTTC.

The chain carries TRBV6-5 and TRBJ1-2; TRBD1 agrees at 8 bases. Trimming took 0 bases from V and 5 from J; bases not matched to a gene: 2. CDR3 length equals 14 residues. Germline V lookup: CDR1 MNHEY, CDR2 SVGAGI. The DNA for the CDR3 is TGTGCCAGCAGTTACTCGCGGACAGGGTATGGCTACACCTTC. Protein product: CASSYSRTGYGYTF.

The CDR3 reads CASSLKSYEQYF. The DNA for the CDR3 is TGTGCCAGCAGCTTAAAAAGCTACGAGCAGTACTTC. V gene TRBV7-9 combines with J gene TRBJ2-7, with D unclear. Germline-derived CDR1 and CDR2 are SEHNR and FQNEAQ (reference sequence). Trimming pared 2 bases from V and 3 bases from J, leaving 5 bases between. The CDR3 totals 12 residues.

The chain uses TRBV19 and TRBJ2-2, with TRBD1 identical over 7 bases. The CDR3 sequence is 14 residues long. The V and J ends lost 3 bases and 4 bases, in that order; junction bases with no gene match: 2. The germline CDR1 and CDR2 sequences are LNHDA and SQIVND (reference sequence). CDR3 DNA: TGTGCCAGTAGTATTTACAGGGGCACCGGGGAGCTGTTTTTT. It encodes CASSIYRGTGELFF.

J is TRBJ1-6 and V is TRBV7-3; TRBD1 is a possible D gene (6 bases). Germline V gene data show CDR1 as SGHTA and CDR2 as FQGTGA. The CDR3 contains 14 residues. Trimming shortened V by 2 bases and J by 5 bases, and 7 bases separated the two germline ends. The CDR3 nucleotides read TGTGCCAGCAGCTTACACAGGGATAATTCACCCCTCCACTTT. Its translation is CASSLHRDNSPLHF.

The gene calls are TRBV28 and TRBJ2-7, with TRBD2 as a possible D gene (5 bases). The V gene's germline CDR1 is MDHEN and CDR2 SYDVKM. CDR3 length: 12 amino acids. The V end was cut by 5 bases, the J end by 3 bases, with 8 bases between. The CDR3 nucleotides are TGTGCCAGCAGTCGCGGGCGCTACGAGCAGTACTTC. Amino acids: CASSRGRYEQYF.

This chain links TRBV6-5 with TRBJ2-5; 12 nucleotides align to TRBD1. In germline, CDR1 is MNHEY, CDR2 SVGAGI. V shed 2 bases, J shed 7 bases, and the junction held 8 bases outside the gene matches. This CDR3 region has 16 residues. As DNA, the CDR3 is TGTGCCAGCAGTTACCAGGGGACAGGGGGCGACGGGACCCAGTACTTC. As protein: CASSYQGTGGDGTQYF.

The rearrangement uses TRBV2 and TRBJ2-7, with 7 bases matching TRBD2. Looked up from germline, CDR1 is SNHLY and CDR2 is FYNNEI. CDR3 length equals 14 residues. J lost 2 bases, V lost 8 bases, and 9 bases had no gene match. The CDR3 spells CASRLGGFTYEQYF. CDR3 DNA sequence: TGTGCCAGCCGCCTGGGAGGGTTTACCTACGAGCAGTACTTC. Full variable domain (rest looked up from reference TRBV2 and TRBJ2-7): EPEVTQTPSHQVTQMGQEVILRCVPISNHLYFYWYRQILGQKVEFLVSFYNNEISEKSEIFDDQFSVERPDGSNFTLKIRSTKLEDSAMYFCASRLGGFTYEQYFGPGTRLTVT.

Turning to this clone: Other DNA sequences in the sample encode the same CDR3. The CDR3 sequence: CASSEVYEQYF. The DNA of the CDR3 is TGTGCCAGCAGCGAGGTCTACGAGCAGTACTTC. V gene TRBV2 combines with J gene TRBJ2-7; D remains ambiguous. V was cut by 6 bases and J by 3 bases, with 6 bases left in between. Germline values: CDR1 SNHLY, CDR2 FYNNEI. This CDR3 region has 11 residues.

The CDR3 is CASSAGGLETQYF. DNA of the CDR3: TGTGCCAGCAGTGCAGGGGGATTAGAGACCCAGTACTTC. The chain is built from TRBV2 and TRBJ2-5; 7 bases agree with TRBD1. The CDR3 consists of 13 residues. V lost 4 bases and J lost 4; bases outside the gene matches: 3. The germline gives CDR1 SNHLY, CDR2 FYNNEI.

This chain uses TRBV29-1 with TRBJ1-3; D uncertain. The length of the CDR3 is 14 residues. Trimming took 2 bases from V and 0 from J, leaving 8 bases between them. Germline V gene sequence: CDR1 SQVTM, CDR2 ANQGSEA. In DNA, the CDR3 is TGCAGCGTTGAACGGGCCAGCTCTGGAAACACCATATATTTT. Amino acids: CSVERASSGNTIYF.

V gene TRBV5-4 combines with J gene TRBJ1-1; D unclear. The V gene's germline CDR1 is SGHNT and CDR2 YYREEE (reference sequence). The CDR3 contains 14 residues. Between the trimmed V and J ends, which lost 4 bases and 3 bases, there was a span of 13 bases. The DNA of the CDR3 is TGTGCCAGCAGCCTTGGGCTCGGAGACACTGAAGCTTTCTTT. Translated: CASSLGLGDTEAFF.

V is TRBV7-8 and J is TRBJ1-2, with 8 positions matching TRBD1. The CDR3 is made up of 16 amino acids. Germline CDR1 reads SGHVS; CDR2 reads FQNEAQ. V was pared by 5 bases and J by 2 bases, with 10 bases of the junction left unmatched. Here the CDR3 DNA reads TGTGCCAGCAGCCGATCCGCTGACAGGGGAAACTATGGCTACACCTTC. Its protein is CASSRSADRGNYGYTF.

This chain links TRBV19 with TRBJ2-3; TRBD1 is a possible D gene (6 bases). The CDR3 has 15 amino acids. Germline CDR1 and CDR2: LNHDA and SQIVND (reference sequence). Trimming pared 6 bases from V and 0 bases from J, leaving 13 bases between. The CDR3 sequence is CASRTRTESTDTQYF. The CDR3 DNA reads as TGTGCCAGTAGGACGCGGACAGAAAGCACAGATACGCAGTATTTT.

This clone has a single count. The gene calls are TRBV11-2 and TRBJ2-5; possible D gene TRBD2, 5 bases. Germline V gene data show CDR1 as SGHAT and CDR2 as FQNNGV. Trimming cost V 2 bases and J 5 bases, with 18 bases left between them. There are 16 residues in the CDR3. CDR3 in amino acids: CASSLSPSRGLETQYF. The CDR3 nucleotides are TGTGCCAGCAGCTTATCCCCCTCACGGGGTTTGGAGACCCAGTACTTC.

CDR3 in amino acids: CASSWTGQVQETQYF. CDR3 coding DNA: TGCGCCAGCAGCTGGACGGGACAGGTCCAAGAGACCCAGTACTTC. The J gene is TRBJ2-5, the V gene TRBV5-1, with 8 bases lining up with TRBD1. J was trimmed by 1 base and V by 3 bases; bases with no gene match: 5. The CDR3 is 15 amino acids. Germline V gene sequence: CDR1 SGHRS, CDR2 YFSETQ.

V gene TRBV9 combines with J gene TRBJ2-3, with 8 nucleotides matching TRBD1. The length of the CDR3 is 15 residues. Per the germline V gene, CDR1 is SGDLS and CDR2 is YYNGEE. V was clipped by 4 bases and J by 4 bases; unmatched bases: 8. The CDR3 coding sequence is TGTGCCAGCAGCTTACAGGGGGGAGAAGCAGATACGCAGTATTTT. Amino acid sequence: CASSLQGGEADTQYF. The variable domain in full, with the rest retrieved from reference TRBV9 and TRBJ2-3, is DSGVTQTPKHLITATGQRVTLRCSPRSGDLSVYWYQQSLDQGLQFLIQYYNGEERAKGNILERFSAQQFPDLHSELNLSSLELGDSALYFCASSLQGGEADTQYFGPGTRLTVL.

The genes are TRBV5-6 and TRBJ2-2; D possibly corresponds to TRBD1 (6 bases). The germline gives CDR1 SGHDT, CDR2 YYEEEE. The CDR3 consists of 12 residues. The V end lost 1 base, the J end lost 8 bases, and 6 bases lay between the germline ends. The CDR3, as DNA: TGTGCCAGCAGCTTGACAGGGGGGGAGCTGTTTTTT. Residues: CASSLTGGELFF. Looking up the rest from reference TRBV5-6 and TRBJ2-2 gives the full variable domain: DAGVTQSPTHLIKTRGQQVTLRCSPKSGHDTVSWYQQALGQGPQFIFQYYEEEERQRGNFPDRFSGHQFPNYSSELNVNALLLGDSALYLCASSLTGGELFFGEGSRLTVL.

This sequence joins TRBV5-1 and TRBJ2-5; perhaps TRBD1 as D (5 bases). This CDR3 contains 14 residues. V was clipped by 0 bases and J by 4 bases, with 10 bases between them. From germline, CDR1 is SGHRS and CDR2 YFSETQ. CDR3 sequence: CASSLVSGSETQYF. In nucleotides, the CDR3 is TGCGCCAGCAGCTTGGTATCAGGGTCAGAGACCCAGTACTTC.

The J gene is TRBJ1-5, the V gene TRBV12-3 or TRBV12-4; D is uncertain. The CDR3 extends over 11 amino acids. With 6 bases removed from V and 9 bases from J, the gap between germline ends came to 9 bases. CDR3 nucleotides: TGTGCCAGCAGCCGAAGCGGGCCCCAGCATTTT. Protein product: CASSRSGPQHF.

The gene calls are TRBV7-3 and TRBJ2-7; 12 bases line up with TRBD1. After removal of 5 bases from V and 6 bases from J, the junction contained 5 bases not matched to a gene. The CDR3 contains 14 residues. Germline CDR1 is SGHTA and CDR2 is FQGTGA. The CDR3 loop reads CASSPGTGGREQYF. The CDR3 DNA reads TGTGCCAGCAGCCCCGGGACAGGGGGCCGCGAGCAGTACTTC.

V and J are TRBV2 and TRBJ1-5; no clear D. The CDR3 runs 13 residues. Between the trimmed V and J ends, which lost 7 bases and 5 bases, there was a span of 12 bases. CDR1 and CDR2 from the germline V gene are SNHLY and FYNNEI. CDR3 sequence: CASIGQRDQPQHF. CDR3 sequence (DNA): TGTGCCAGCATCGGGCAGAGAGATCAGCCCCAGCATTTT.

The chain recombines TRBV10-3 with TRBJ2-3; TRBD2 matches at 9 bases. Per germline, CDR1 ENHRY and CDR2 SYGVKD. The trim removed 4 bases at V and 0 bases at J, leaving 2 bases unmatched. The CDR3 contains 15 residues. The CDR3 coding sequence is TGTGCCATCAGTGGTAGCGGGAGAAGCACAGATACGCAGTATTTT. Residues: CAISGSGRSTDTQYF.

The chain recombines TRBV27 with TRBJ1-1; TRBD1 might be the D (5 bases). Trimming removed 0 bases at V and 2 bases at J, with 10 bases between. Germline CDR1 MNHEY, CDR2 SMNVEV (reference sequence). The CDR3 consists of 15 residues. The CDR3 sequence is CASSLSRGANTEAFF. The DNA for the CDR3 is TGTGCCAGCAGTTTATCTCGTGGGGCTAACACTGAAGCTTTCTTT.

V gene TRBV29-1 combines with J gene TRBJ2-2; D is uncertain. Germline loops: CDR1 SQVTM, CDR2 ANQGSEA. V lost 7 bases, J lost 5 bases, and 14 bases lay in between. This CDR3 has 13 residues. The CDR3 region has the DNA TGCAGCGCCGCCCCTGTTCTGACCGGGGAGCTGTTTTTT. This sequence encodes CSAAPVLTGELFF.

Written as DNA, the CDR3 is TGCGCCAGCAGTCAGGGCGGGGGGACAGGGTTTAAGTCCGATCAGCCCCAGCATTTT. This gives the protein CASSQGGGTGFKSDQPQHF. The chain uses TRBV23-1 and TRBJ1-5; 9 bases match TRBD1. TRBV23-1 is an ORF; its function is uncertain. J was trimmed by 5 bases and V by 3 bases; bases with no gene match: 17. The CDR3 is 19 amino acids.

This chain uses TRBV7-9 with TRBJ2-1, with TRBD2 as a possible D gene (6 bases). CDR1 and CDR2 (germline): SEHNR, FQNEAQ (reference sequence). This CDR3 has 16 residues. V was clipped by 6 bases and J by 7 bases, with 22 bases between them. The CDR3 DNA is TGTGCCAGCAGTCCCGGCGGGGCAGGGAGAAGGAATGAGCAGTTCTTC. This sequence encodes CASSPGGAGRRNEQFF.

This chain uses TRBV21-1 with TRBJ2-7; TRBD1 reflects the table's D call only, with no check against the DNA. TRBV21-1 is a recognized pseudogene. The CDR3 runs to 16 residues. The CDR3 bases are TGTGCCAACGATTATGGGGCCGGGACAAAAGTAACCGAGCAGTACTTC. This translates into CANDYGAGTKVTEQYF.